This T cell receptor beta chain is drawn from a study of blood T cell repertoires in COVID-19 (dated by TCRdb to 2020 to 2022). Regarding the study in general: Samples covering the acute and convalescent phases of COVID-19 were provided by collaborators in the United States, Italy and Spain. The prospective study material was composed of cDNA or gDNA derived from T cells, B-cell-depleted T cells, or PBMCs. The dataset comprised deeply sampled blood TCRbeta repertoires from subjects exposed to, actively infected with, or recovered from COVID-19. A freely available public database, intended as a resource for researchers studying the immune response to SARS-CoV-2, is where the repertoires were released. Samples were obtained from the ongoing ImmuneRACE study (first 160 participants) and from about 1,300 subjects provided by 6 global collaborators. The sample metadata nearly always contained a de-identified subject ID, COVID-19 status, age in years and sex. Where available, HLA class I and class II types were taken from metadata supplied by the sample provider and were not determined by assay-based typing.

TCRbeta CDR3 regions were amplified from genomic DNA using the immunoSEQ Assay, a bias-controlled multiplex PCR. The study's own analysis went as follows. The number of nucleated cells in each sample was estimated by amplification of reference gene primers within the assay. Sequence reads were collapsed and filtered to measure the absolute abundance of every unique TCRbeta CDR3 rearrangement. For each sample, productive Simpson clonality was calculated by taking the square root of Simpson's diversity index across productive rearrangements. The immuneACCESS repertoire file appears here via TCRdb, limited to in-frame rearrangements. These files lack a portion of the clones; in checked studies, under half of the deficit traces to unresolved V genes, and the cause of the others is not known. V and J calls and clone size are given by that table; D and trimming were obtained from the DNA. This sample comprises roughly 66,000 clones, roughly nine tenths of them detected only once. Jointly, the top ten make up about 7.3% of the sample.

The CDR3 runs 14 residues from the cysteine to the phenylalanine. Solely the CDR3 DNA is kept, with 42 bases framed from the first base. V trim: 4 bases; J trim: 9 bases; unmatched bases: 10. The germline V gene specifies SGHRS as CDR1 and YFSETQ as CDR2. The collaborating institutions used their own protocols to collect whole blood in K2EDTA tubes. For TCRbeta analysis, collaborators shipped samples as frozen whole blood, isolated PBMCs, or DNA extracted from either of those sample types. Summary of the overall study and its limitations: The quantity of clinical and demographic metadata differed by source and by participant and was supplied without curation.

In the case of this clone: Its antigen is still unknown. The record has no base qualities; no much larger clone is one base away.

The chain is encoded by TRBV5-1 joined to TRBJ1-5; TRBD1 aligns with 7 central bases. Sequencing was carried out using peripheral blood. This receptor was taken from a human donor in a cohort sampled during active COVID-19. CDR3 region: CASSPAGDSGPQHF. The DNA is TGCGCCAGCAGCCCAGCCGGGGACAGCGGGCCCCAGCATTTT.